This entry lists 11 T cell receptor beta chains sequenced from one sample in a study of blood T cells in healthy people across ages. The use of a sample-barcoded 5' primer and a J-beta primer mix characterized a second PCR of about 7 to 12 cycles. From the 5' RACE reads, TCRdb called clonotypes with MiXCR, one entry per CDR3 protein. Counted here are around 1,500,000 distinct CDR3 sequences, 42% occurring once; the ten biggest clones make up 6.5% to 10%. Sequences were obtained from blood. The receptor set was obtained from a young woman in good health.

The V call is TRBV20-1, the J call TRBJ2-6; a weak D match, TRBD2 (5 bases). The germline V gene has CDR1 DFQATT and CDR2 SNEGSKA (reference sequence). The CDR3 length is 15 residues. Between the trimmed V and J ends, which lost 6 bases and 0 bases, there was a span of 12 bases. Here the CDR3 reads CSAPTGNSGANVLTF. The CDR3 DNA follows: TGCAGTGCACCGACCGGGAACTCTGGGGCCAACGTCCTGACTTTC.

This clonotype has a count of ten or more. Since a much larger clone is just one base distant, this may be a read error. The chain is built from TRBV27 and TRBJ2-3; D ambiguous. Trimming shortened V by 6 bases and J by 4 bases, and 5 bases separated the two germline ends. The CDR3 runs 11 residues. Germline CDR1 is MNHEY and CDR2 is SMNVEV (reference sequence). In DNA, the CDR3 is TGTGCCAGCAGCCAACCAGATACGCAGTATTTT. As protein: CASSQPDTQYF.

This clonotype has a count of ten or more. The V gene is TRBV6-1, the J gene TRBJ2-5; 10 bases map to TRBD1. The germline CDR1 and CDR2 sequences are MNHNS and SASEGT. The V and J ends lost 2 bases and 4 bases, in that order; junction bases with no gene match: 7. The CDR3 runs 16 residues. The CDR3 protein is CASSEYWTGGGETQYF. The CDR3 bases are TGTGCCAGCAGTGAATACTGGACAGGGGGAGGAGAGACCCAGTACTTC.

This clonotype was seen a few times. This chain links TRBV4-1 with TRBJ1-5, with D perhaps TRBD1 (6 bases). The V end lost 9 bases, the J end lost 4 bases, and 10 bases lay between the germline ends. Germline V lookup: CDR1 MGHRA, CDR2 YSYEKL. The CDR3 has 12 residues. The CDR3 nucleotides read TGCGCCAGTGGACAGAAGAATCAGCCCCAGCATTTT. Translation gives CASGQKNQPQHF.

Turning to this clonotype: The junction shows a germline mismatch at one end, possibly a read error. V is TRBV29-1 and J is TRBJ2-3, with no clear D. Germline V gene lookup returns CDR1 SQVTM and CDR2 ANQGSEA. The CDR3 has 17 amino acids. CDR3 region: CNVESRAATAPPDTQYF. CDR3 DNA: TGCAACGTTGAAAGCCGGGCCGCCACGGCACCCCCAGATACGCAGTATTTT.

The V call is TRBV30, the J call TRBJ2-5; unclear D gene. The CDR3 has 11 residues. CDR1 is GTSNPN and CDR2 is SVGIG in the germline V gene (reference sequence). V dropped 8 bases and J dropped 5 bases, with 12 bases sitting between them. CDR3 DNA: TGTGCCGGGCAGGTTGTTGAGACCCAGTACTTC. It yields the protein CAGQVVETQYF.

This clonotype was picked up a small number of times. J is TRBJ1-5 and V is TRBV7-2, with TRBD1 identical over 9 bases. The V segment lost 5 bases and the J segment 4 bases; nucleotides outside the gene matches: 6. CDR3 size: 15 residues. CDR1 is SGHTA, CDR2 FQGNSA, per germline. CDR3 in amino acids: CASSLFGQGNQPQHF. The CDR3 DNA is TGTGCCAGCAGCCTCTTTGGACAGGGGAATCAGCCCCAGCATTTT.

This chain joins TRBV9 and TRBJ1-2, with no clear D. V lost 0 bases and J lost 2, with 8 bases in between. Germline V CDR1 and CDR2: SGDLS, YYNGEE. The CDR3 loop spans 14 amino acids. The CDR3 nucleotides read TGTGCCAGCAGCGTAGGTTTCGCGAACTATGGCTACACCTTC. Residues: CASSVGFANYGYTF. Full variable domain (outside the CDR3, taken from reference TRBV9 and TRBJ1-2): DSGVTQTPKHLITATGQRVTLRCSPRSGDLSVYWYQQSLDQGLQFLIQYYNGEERAKGNILERFSAQQFPDLHSELNLSSLELGDSALYFCASSVGFANYGYTFGSGTRLTVV.

V usage is TRBV6-1 and J usage is TRBJ1-5, with 7 positions matching TRBD1. Germline CDR1 MNHNS, CDR2 SASEGT. The junction had 8 bases not matched to a gene; V was cut back by 3 bases and J by 6 bases. The CDR3 loop spans 15 amino acids. The DNA of the CDR3 is TGTGCCAGCAGTGATAGGACAGGAGTAGGTCAGCCCCAGCATTTT. Translated, it gives CASSDRTGVGQPQHF.

About this clonotype: Germline and junction disagree at one end, which may indicate a read error. The J gene is TRBJ2-1, the V gene TRBV4-1; no definite D call. CDR1 and CDR2 from the germline V gene are MGHRA and YSYEKL. The CDR3 has 15 residues. DNA of the CDR3: TGCGTCAGCAGCCCACCAATCACTGGTTACAATGAGCAGTTCTTC. Translation gives CVSSPPITGYNEQFF.

The chain is built from TRBV14 and TRBJ2-1; possibly TRBD1 or TRBD2 for D (5 bases each). CDR1 SGHDN and CDR2 FVKESK come from the germline V gene. Trimming cost V 0 bases and J 8 bases, with 20 bases left between them. The CDR3 has 17 amino acids. CDR3 residues: CASSQEPPGRPWDEQFF. The DNA of the CDR3 is TGTGCCAGCAGCCAAGAACCACCGGGACGACCATGGGATGAGCAGTTCTTC.